This entry is about one T cell receptor beta chain. The sample holds a few counts of this clone. Its antigen has not been determined. Base qualities are not recorded, but no much larger clone differs from it by a single base. This specimen comes from a study of blood T cell repertoires in COVID-19 (dated by TCRdb to 2018 to 2021). Context from the whole study: Samples covering the acute and convalescent phases of COVID-19 were provided by collaborators in the United States, Italy and Spain. The material from the prospective study consisted of cDNA or gDNA derived from T cells, B-cell-depleted T cells, or PBMCs. Subjects who had been exposed to COVID-19, were actively infected with it, or had recovered from it provided the deeply sampled blood TCRbeta repertoires that made up the dataset. The repertoires were made available in a free public database intended to serve as a resource for research on the immune response to SARS-CoV-2. The samples were drawn from the first 160 participants of the ongoing ImmuneRACE study and from about 1,200 subjects provided by 6 global collaborators. The sample metadata nearly always contained a de-identified subject ID, COVID-19 status, age in years and sex. Where HLA class I and class II types were available, the types were taken from metadata supplied by the sample provider, not from assay-based typing.

The CDR3, cysteine through phenylalanine, is 17 amino acids long. Only CDR3 DNA remains: 51 bases, in frame from the first base. The germline V gene (reference sequence) supplies CDR1 LNHDA and CDR2 SQIVND. The junction shows trimming of 3 bases on V and 3 bases on J, plus 17 bases between the germline ends. Study-wide conclusions, independent of this receptor: The quantity of clinical and demographic metadata differed by source and by participant and was supplied without curation.

The collaborating institutions used their own protocols to collect whole blood in K2EDTA tubes. For TCRbeta analysis, collaborators shipped samples in one of three forms: frozen whole blood, isolated PBMCs, or DNA extracted from either of those sample types. TCRbeta CDR3 regions were amplified from genomic DNA by means of the immunoSEQ Assay, a bias-controlled multiplex PCR. In the authors' own workflow: The number of nucleated cells in each sample was estimated from the amplification of reference gene primers within the assay. To quantify the absolute abundance of each unique TCRbeta CDR3 rearrangement, sequence reads were collapsed and filtered. For each sample, productive Simpson clonality was calculated by taking the square root of Simpson's diversity index across productive rearrangements. TCRdb holds this immuneACCESS table with in-frame rearrangements only. Some clones are missing; in checked studies, unresolved V genes explain under half, and the rest has no known cause. V, J and clone size reflect that table, while D and trimming were determined from the DNA. The table for this sample lists about 28,000 clones; 55% to 75% of them were counted only once. In total, the top ten clones hold roughly 21% of the sample.

This receptor was identified in a boy aged 2 to 9 with active or convalescent COVID-19. Recombination joined TRBV19 with TRBJ1-4; the D gene cannot be resolved reliably. Sequenced material: peripheral blood. The DNA sequence is as follows: TGTGCCAGTAGTATGCCCCCGATGGGAGTATCTAATGAAAAACTGTTTTTT. Translated, it gives CASSMPPMGVSNEKLFF.